The present T cell receptor (beta chain) was sequenced within a study of identical twins. The CDR3 extends over 14 amino acids. Unmatched junction bases numbered 3, after V lost 1 base and J lost 3 bases. This clonotype occurred many times. Its antigen remains unidentified. Study-wide results and caveats: While abundant cord blood beta clonotypes carried fewer insertions, memory repertoires showed no such pattern. Beta out-of-frame sequences showed weaker excess sharing between twins.

TCRdb re-called the 5' RACE reads with MiXCR, one entry per CDR3 protein. This sample yields hundreds of thousands of distinct CDR3 sequences, of which around a sixth are seen a single time; 10% to 15% belongs to the top ten. The data were also submitted as part of a second study, on T cells expressing NK-cell markers.

The material sequenced was PBMCs. The origin of this receptor is a woman under 30 in good health. The chain uses TRBV12-3 or TRBV12-4 and TRBJ2-7; TRBD2 aligns across 7 bases. CDR3 in DNA: TGTGCCAGCAGTTTAGGAGGCGGGGGCTACGAGCAGTACTTC. Amino acids: CASSLGGGGYEQYF.